The TCR beta chain under discussion was sequenced for a study of T cells after yellow fever vaccination. Across the whole study: SMART-Seq v4 Ultra Low Input served to prepare low-cell-number fractions. Points from the study as a whole: Of the clonotypes, a small share occurred in both CD4 and CD8 compartments.

The germline V and J ends were trimmed by 7 bases and 8 bases, with 14 bases remaining between them. This CDR3 has 11 amino acids. Germline-derived CDR1 and CDR2 are SQVTM and ANQGSEA. UMIs were added to TCR cDNA along with a universal primer site when it was made by 5'RACE template switching. Using its own MiXCR run on the 5' RACE reads, TCRdb lists one record per CDR3 protein. The table shows more than 200,000 distinct CDR3 sequences, with 3.6% occurring only once. This clonotype was observed at least ten times. Its antigen remains unknown. The specimen comprised PBMCs, sampled 15 days after the yellow fever booster vaccination. The clonotype comes from a man younger than 35 who received the YFV17D yellow fever vaccine. The chain combines TRBV29-1 with TRBJ1-1; the D gene is possibly TRBD1 (5 bases). This chain's CDR3 is CSEGAGLEAFF. The CDR3 coding sequence is TGCAGCGAAGGGGCGGGATTAGAAGCTTTCTTT. The variable domain in full, completed from reference TRBV29-1 and TRBJ1-1, reads SAVISQKPSRDICQRGTSLTIQCQVDSQVTMMFWYRQQPGQSLTLIATANQGSEATYESGFVIDKFPISRPNLTFSTLTVSNMSPEDSSIYLCSEGAGLEAFFGQGTRLTVV.